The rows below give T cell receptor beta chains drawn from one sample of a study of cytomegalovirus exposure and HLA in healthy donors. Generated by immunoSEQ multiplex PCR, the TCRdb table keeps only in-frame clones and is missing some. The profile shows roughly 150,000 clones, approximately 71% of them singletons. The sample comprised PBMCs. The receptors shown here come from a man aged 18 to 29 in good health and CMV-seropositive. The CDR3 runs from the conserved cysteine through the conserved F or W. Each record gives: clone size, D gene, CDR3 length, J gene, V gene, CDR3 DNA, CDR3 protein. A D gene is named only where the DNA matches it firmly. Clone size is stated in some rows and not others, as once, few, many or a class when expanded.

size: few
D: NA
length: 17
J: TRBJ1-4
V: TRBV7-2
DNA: TGTGCCAGCAGCCTCGCGGCGTATGGCAGGACAAATGAAAAACTGTTTTTT
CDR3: CASSLAAYGRTNEKLFF

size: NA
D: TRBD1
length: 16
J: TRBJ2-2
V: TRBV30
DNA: TGTGCCTGGCACACAAGACAGGGGGCGCGGGGCGGGGAGCTGTTTTTT
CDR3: CAWHTRQGARGGELFF

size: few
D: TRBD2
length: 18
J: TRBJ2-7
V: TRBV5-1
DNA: TGCGCCAGCAGCAGGGGCTTCCTTACTAGCGGGCCCGAGGACGAGCAGTACTTC
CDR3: CASSRGFLTSGPEDEQYF

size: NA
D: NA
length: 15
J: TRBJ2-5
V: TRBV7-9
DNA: TGTGCCAGCAGCTTATTCTTGGGACTGGAAGAGACCCAGTACTTC
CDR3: CASSLFLGLEETQYF

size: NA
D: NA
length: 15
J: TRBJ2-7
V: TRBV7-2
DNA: TGTGCCAGCAGCTTAGTTGGCGGGACCGGGGAGGAGCAGTACTTC
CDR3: CASSLVGGTGEEQYF

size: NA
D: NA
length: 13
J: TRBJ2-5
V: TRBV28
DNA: TGTGCCAGCAGCCCCGAACTCCAAGAGACCCAGTACTTC
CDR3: CASSPELQETQYF

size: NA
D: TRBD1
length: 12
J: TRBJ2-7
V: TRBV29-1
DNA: TGCAGCGTGACAGGGGGCGACTACGAGCAGTACTTC
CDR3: CSVTGGDYEQYF

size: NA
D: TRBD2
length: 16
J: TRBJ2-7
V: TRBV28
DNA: TGTGCCAGCAGTTTTGCCCTAGCGGGAGGGGACTACGAGCAGTACTTC
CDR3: CASSFALAGGDYEQYF

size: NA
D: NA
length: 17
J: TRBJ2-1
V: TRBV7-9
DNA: TGTGCCAGCAGCTATAAACTAGCCCCGAGCTCCTACAATGAGCAGTTCTTC
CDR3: CASSYKLAPSSYNEQFF

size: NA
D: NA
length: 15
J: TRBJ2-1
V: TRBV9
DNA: TGTGCCAGCAGCGGACGACTAGAACCATACAATGAGCAGTTCTTC
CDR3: CASSGRLEPYNEQFF

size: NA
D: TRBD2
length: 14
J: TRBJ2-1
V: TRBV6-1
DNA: TGTGCCAGCAAGCGGGAGGACCCCTACAATGAGCAGTTCTTC
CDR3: CASKREDPYNEQFF

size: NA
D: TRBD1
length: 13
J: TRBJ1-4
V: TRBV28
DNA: TGTGCCAGCCACAGGGGCTTGAATGAAAAACTGTTTTTT
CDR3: CASHRGLNEKLFF

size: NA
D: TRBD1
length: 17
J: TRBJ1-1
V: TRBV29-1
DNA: TGCAGCGTTGAAGATGGAGTGGCGGGACAGTGGAACACTGAAGCTTTCTTT
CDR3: CSVEDGVAGQWNTEAFF

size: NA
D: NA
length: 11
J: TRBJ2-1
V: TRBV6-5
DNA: TGCGCCAGCAAGCACTACAATGAGCAGTTCTTC
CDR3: CASKHYNEQFF

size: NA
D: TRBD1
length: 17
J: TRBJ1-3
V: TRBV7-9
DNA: TGTGCCAGCAGCGGAAGGACAGGGACCATTATTGTAAACACCATATATTTT
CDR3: CASSGRTGTIIVNTIYF

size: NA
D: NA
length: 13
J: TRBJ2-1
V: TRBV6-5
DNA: TGTGCCAGCAGTTACTACGGGGGCAATGAGCAGTTCTTC
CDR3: CASSYYGGNEQFF

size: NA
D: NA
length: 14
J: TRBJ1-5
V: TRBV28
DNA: TGTGCCAGCAGTCTAATATCGGTCAATCAGCCCCAGCATTTT
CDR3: CASSLISVNQPQHF

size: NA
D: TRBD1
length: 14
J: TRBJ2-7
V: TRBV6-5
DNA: TGTGCCAGCACCACCGGGACAGATGCCTACGAGCAGTACTTC
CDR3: CASTTGTDAYEQYF

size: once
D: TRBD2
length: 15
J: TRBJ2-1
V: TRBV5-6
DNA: TGTGCCAGCAGAAACGGACTAGCGGCCTACAATGAGCAGTTCTTC
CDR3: CASRNGLAAYNEQFF

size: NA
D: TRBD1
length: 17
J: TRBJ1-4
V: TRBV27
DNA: TGTGCCAGCAGCCCAGGGGGAGTCGGGGCAACTAATGAAAAACTGTTTTTT
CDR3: CASSPGGVGATNEKLFF

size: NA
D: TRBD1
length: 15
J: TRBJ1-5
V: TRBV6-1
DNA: TGTGCCAGCAGTGAAGACGGGACAGGGGATCAGCCCCAGCATTTT
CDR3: CASSEDGTGDQPQHF

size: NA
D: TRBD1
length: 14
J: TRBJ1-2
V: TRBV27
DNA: TGTGCCAGCAGTCCAGGACAGGGGATCTATGGCTACACCTTC
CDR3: CASSPGQGIYGYTF

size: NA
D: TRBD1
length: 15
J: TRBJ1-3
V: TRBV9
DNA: TGTGCCAGCAGCGTGGGGACAGCCTCTGGAAACACCATATATTTT
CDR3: CASSVGTASGNTIYF

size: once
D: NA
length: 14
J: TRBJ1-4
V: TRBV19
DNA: TGTGCCAGTAGCCAAGGGGCAACTAATGAAAAACTGTTTTTT
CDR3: CASSQGATNEKLFF

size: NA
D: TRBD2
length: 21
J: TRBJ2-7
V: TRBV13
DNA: TGTGCCAGCAGCTCGGAGCGATGGGGAGTGCCAAAGCGGGAGGGCCTGGATGAGCAGTACTTC
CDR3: CASSSERWGVPKREGLDEQYF

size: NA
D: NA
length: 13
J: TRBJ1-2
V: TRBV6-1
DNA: TGTGCCAGCAGACGTCCGGACTTTTATGGCTACACCTTC
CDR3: CASRRPDFYGYTF

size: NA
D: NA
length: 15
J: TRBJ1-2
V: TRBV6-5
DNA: TGTGCCAGCAGTTACGATTTGGGCAGCAACTATGGCTACACCTTC
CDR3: CASSYDLGSNYGYTF

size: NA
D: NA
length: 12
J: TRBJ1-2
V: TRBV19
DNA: TGTGCCAGTAGTCCTCGGACAATCGACTACACCTTC
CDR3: CASSPRTIDYTF

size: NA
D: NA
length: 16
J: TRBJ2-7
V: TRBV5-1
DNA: TGCGCCAGCACCCACAGAACAGGGCGAAGCTCCTACGAGCAGTACTTC
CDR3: CASTHRTGRSSYEQYF

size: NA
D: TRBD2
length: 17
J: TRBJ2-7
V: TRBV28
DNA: TGTGCCAGCAGTTTAGTAAATCTAGCGGGAGCTGGGTACGAGCAGTACTTC
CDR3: CASSLVNLAGAGYEQYF

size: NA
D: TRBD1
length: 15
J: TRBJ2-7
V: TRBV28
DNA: TGTGCCAGCAGTTCCAGGACAGGGAGCTCCTACGAGCAGTACTTC
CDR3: CASSSRTGSSYEQYF

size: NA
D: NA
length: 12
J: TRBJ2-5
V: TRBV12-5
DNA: TGTGCTAGTGGTTTGGTGGGCCAGACCCAGTACTTC
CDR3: CASGLVGQTQYF

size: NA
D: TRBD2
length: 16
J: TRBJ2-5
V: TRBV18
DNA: TGTGCCAGCTCACCGCAGAGCGGGAAGGGGACAGAGACCCAGTACTTC
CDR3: CASSPQSGKGTETQYF

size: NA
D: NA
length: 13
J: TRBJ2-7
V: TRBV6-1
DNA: TGTGCCAGCAGTGAATGGGCCTCCTACGAGCAGTACTTC
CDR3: CASSEWASYEQYF

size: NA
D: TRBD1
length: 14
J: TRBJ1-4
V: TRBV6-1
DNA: TGTGCCAGCAGCCGAGACAGGGCGGATGAAAAACTGTTTTTT
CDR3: CASSRDRADEKLFF

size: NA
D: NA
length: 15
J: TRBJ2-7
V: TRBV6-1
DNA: TGTGCCAGCAGCTCAGGGCGCAGAAGCTCCTACGAGCAGTACTTC
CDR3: CASSSGRRSSYEQYF

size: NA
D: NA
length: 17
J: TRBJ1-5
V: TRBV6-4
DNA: TGTGCCAGCAGTGACTTCCAAAAAAACAGATTTAATCAGCCCCAGCATTTT
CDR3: CASSDFQKNRFNQPQHF

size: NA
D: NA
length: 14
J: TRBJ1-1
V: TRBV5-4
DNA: TGTGCCAGAAGCTTGGGGGCAAAGAACACTGAAGCTTTCTTT
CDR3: CARSLGAKNTEAFF

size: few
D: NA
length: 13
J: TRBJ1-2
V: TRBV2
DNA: TGTGCCAGCAGTTTACTACAGGGTCGGGGCTACACCTTC
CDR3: CASSLLQGRGYTF

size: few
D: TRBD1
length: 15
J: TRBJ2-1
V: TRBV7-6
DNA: TGTGCCAGCAGCCGGACAGGGGGCTTGAGGAATGAGCAGTTCTTC
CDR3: CASSRTGGLRNEQFF

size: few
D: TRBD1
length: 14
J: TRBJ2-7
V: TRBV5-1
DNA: TGCGCCAGCAGCTTGGGGACAGGGTACCACGAGCAGTACTTC
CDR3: CASSLGTGYHEQYF

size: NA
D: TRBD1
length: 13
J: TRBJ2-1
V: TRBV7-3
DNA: TGTGCCAGCAGCCTGGACAGGGGCTATGAGCAGTTCTTC
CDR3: CASSLDRGYEQFF

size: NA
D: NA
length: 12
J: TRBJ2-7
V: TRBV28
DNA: TGTGCCAGCAGTTTATTACTGTACGAGCAGTACTTC
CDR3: CASSLLLYEQYF